The next 29 T cell receptor beta chains were all read from a single sample in a study of CD4 T cells in relation to SARS-CoV-2 and coronaviruses. No antigen is known for these receptors. CD4+ T cells from unexposed donors were obtained before the COVID-19 pandemic (2011-2018). After about 10 days of culture, CD4+ T cells were isolated. Data came from immunoSEQ multiplex PCR; TCRdb stores just in-frame clones and leaves some out. The sample lists tens of thousands of clones, 76% seen once, with approximately 15% in the top ten. The sequenced sample consisted of CD4+ T cells from PBMCs, cultured in vitro. The receptors originated from a human donor in good health.

The J gene is TRBJ2-2, the V gene TRBV5-8; TRBD1 agrees at 9 bases. CDR1 and CDR2 from the germline V gene are SGHTS and YDEGEE. This CDR3 has 16 residues. V lost 4 bases, J lost 5 bases, and 9 bases stayed unmatched. Written as DNA, the CDR3 is TGTGCCAGCAGCCACGAAAGGGGACAGGGTACCGGGGAGCTGTTTTTT. This encodes CASSHERGQGTGELFF.

The genes are TRBV3-1 (or the pseudogene TRBV3-2) and TRBJ2-1; no clear D gene. CDR1 is LGHDT and CDR2 is YNNKEL in the germline V gene (reference sequence). The V end was cut by 2 bases, the J end by 13 bases, with 12 bases between. This CDR3 spans 12 amino acids. The CDR3 sequence: CASSQYEREQFF. The CDR3 nucleotides are TGTGCCAGCAGCCAATACGAGAGAGAACAGTTCTTC.

The chain links TRBV10-3 to TRBJ1-1; 7 positions match TRBD1. This CDR3 is 14 amino acids long. Per the germline V gene, CDR1 is ENHRY and CDR2 is SYGVKD. After removal of 4 bases from V and 5 bases from J, the junction contained 7 bases not matched to a gene. The CDR3 is CAISARQGGTEAFF. For the CDR3, the DNA is TGTGCCATCAGTGCTAGACAGGGTGGGACTGAAGCTTTCTTT.

This chain connects TRBV5-4 to TRBJ2-5; no clear D gene. The germline V gene has CDR1 SGHNT and CDR2 YYREEE (reference sequence). The CDR3 runs to 15 residues. V was shortened by 2 bases and J by 5 bases, with 16 bases between the two germline ends. CDR3 coding DNA: TGTGCCAGCAGCTTCTCGGGCACAGTTGTGGAGACCCAGTACTTC. Amino acid sequence: CASSFSGTVVETQYF.

The V and J genes are TRBV27 and TRBJ1-5, with D uncertain. V was trimmed by 5 bases and J by 4 bases, leaving 6 bases between them. CDR1 and CDR2 (germline): MNHEY, SMNVEV (reference sequence). This CDR3 comprises 12 residues. The CDR3 region has the DNA TGTGCCAGCAGTCACCATAATCAGCCCCAGCATTTT. Residues: CASSHHNQPQHF.

The chain combines TRBV9 with TRBJ1-2; D remains ambiguous. CDR1 is SGDLS and CDR2 is YYNGEE in the germline V gene. The ends were cut back, 4 bases at V and 8 bases at J, with 15 bases in the middle. This CDR3 is 13 amino acids long. The CDR3 reads CASSLVGSRGYTF. In DNA, the CDR3 is TGTGCCAGCAGCCTCGTGGGGTCTCGGGGCTACACCTTC.

The chain carries TRBV20-1 and TRBJ2-3; tentatively, D is TRBD1 or TRBD2 (6 bases each). V lost 3 bases and J 6 bases, leaving 19 bases between the germline ends. The CDR3 covers 15 residues. Germline CDR1 DFQATT, CDR2 SNEGSKA (reference sequence). For the CDR3, the DNA is TGCAGTGCTAGTCTGAGGACTGGGGGGCGGGATACGCAGTATTTT. This encodes CSASLRTGGRDTQYF.

The chain combines TRBV10-3 with TRBJ2-1, with D unresolved. This CDR3 is built from 13 residues. The V gene's germline CDR1 is ENHRY and CDR2 SYGVKD. V was trimmed by 3 bases and J by 5 bases, leaving 8 bases between them. In DNA, the CDR3 is TGTGCCATCAGTGATAGTCAAAACAATGAGCAGTTCTTC. Translating gives CAISDSQNNEQFF.

This clone was counted only a few times. This rearrangement joins TRBV7-9 to TRBJ2-7; D is unclear. Trimming left V 5 bases short and J 5 bases short, with 10 bases between. The length of the CDR3 is 12 residues. CDR1 and CDR2 from the germline V gene are SEHNR and FQNEAQ (reference sequence). CDR3: CASSRLPHEQYF. The CDR3 coding sequence is TGTGCCAGCAGCCGTCTCCCCCACGAGCAGTACTTC.

The chain carries TRBV5-1 and TRBJ2-7; 12 bases are shared with TRBD2. CDR1 is SGHRS and CDR2 is YFSETQ in the germline V gene. V shed 3 bases, J shed 3 bases, and the junction held 13 bases outside the gene matches. The CDR3 extends over 18 amino acids. CDR3 DNA sequence: TGCGCCAGCAGCTCACAAGGACTAGCGGGACCCTCTTACTACGAGCAGTACTTC. Amino acid sequence: CASSSQGLAGPSYYEQYF.

This clone was observed a single time. The V gene is TRBV21-1, the J gene TRBJ2-7. TRBV21-1 is termed a pseudogene. The CDR3 loop spans 14 amino acids. The CDR3 sequence: CASSKTGRGYEQYF. CDR3 DNA sequence: TGTGCCAGCAGCAAAACAGGGCGGGGATACGAGCAGTACTTC.

V is TRBV14 and J is TRBJ1-1; D uncertain. V gave up 5 bases and J gave up 1 base, with 11 bases separating them. Germline loops: CDR1 SGHDN, CDR2 FVKESK. This CDR3 comprises 14 residues. CDR3 sequence: CASSYLHTNTEAFF. The CDR3 nucleotides are TGTGCCAGCAGCTACTTACACACGAACACTGAAGCTTTCTTT. Full variable domain (rest looked up from reference TRBV14 and TRBJ1-1): EAGVTQFPSHSVIEKGQTVTLRCDPISGHDNLYWYRRVMGKEIKFLLHFVKESKQDESGMPNNRFLAERTGGTYSTLKVQPAELEDSGVYFCASSYLHTNTEAFFGQGTRLTVV.

V is TRBV23-1 and J is TRBJ2-3; 10 bases agree with TRBD1. TRBV23-1 qualifies as an ORF whose function is uncertain. This CDR3 is built from 19 residues. V lost 3 bases and J lost 4; bases outside the gene matches: 16. The CDR3 is CASSHSGTGAVKNSDTQYF. CDR3 nucleotide sequence: TGCGCCAGCAGTCACTCCGGGACAGGGGCCGTCAAGAACTCAGATACGCAGTATTTT.

This chain links TRBV4-1 with TRBJ2-5, with D unresolved. CDR1 is MGHRA, CDR2 YSYEKL, per germline. V lost 0 bases and J 2 bases, leaving 10 bases between the germline ends. This CDR3 contains 15 residues. CDR3 sequence (DNA): TGCGCCAGCAGCCAAGAACCCCAGTCTCAAGAGACCCAGTACTTC. Translated: CASSQEPQSQETQYF.

This clone was picked up a small number of times. This chain links TRBV2 with TRBJ1-5; 9 bases line up with TRBD1. CDR3 length equals 15 residues. The J segment lost 6 bases and the V segment lost 0 bases, leaving 3 bases of the junction unmatched. Germline CDR1 reads SNHLY; CDR2 reads FYNNEI. The CDR3: CASSEAGQGAQPQHF. The CDR3 bases are TGTGCCAGCAGTGAAGCGGGACAGGGTGCTCAGCCCCAGCATTTT.

Only a few counts were recorded for this clone. This rearrangement joins TRBV2 to TRBJ1-2; maybe TRBD1 (5 bases). The germline V and J ends were trimmed by 2 bases and 8 bases, with 12 bases remaining between them. Germline assignment: CDR1 SNHLY and CDR2 FYNNEI. The CDR3 is 13 amino acids. In DNA, the CDR3 is TGTGCCAGCAGTGAAACGGCAGGGATCGGCTACACCTTC. Residues: CASSETAGIGYTF.

This clone was recorded only once. The chain employs TRBV19 and TRBJ2-1; D is unresolved. This CDR3 is 12 amino acids long. V lost 1 base and J lost 9, with 7 bases in between. Germline CDR1 reads LNHDA; CDR2 reads SQIVND (reference sequence). In nucleotides, the CDR3 is TGTGCCAGTAGTATAGTTGGTATTGAGCAGTTCTTC. This gives the protein CASSIVGIEQFF. Complete variable domain (other parts from reference TRBV19 and TRBJ2-1): DGGITQSPKYLFRKEGQNVTLSCEQNLNHDAMYWYRQDPGQGLRLIYYSQIVNDFQKGDIAEGYSVSREKKESFPLTVTSAQKNPTAFYLCASSIVGIEQFFGPGTRLTVL.

The chain uses TRBV4-1 and TRBJ2-3, with 9 bases fitting TRBD2. Trimming removed 4 bases from V and 4 bases from J; junction bases left unmatched: 6. Germline values: CDR1 MGHRA, CDR2 YSYEKL. The CDR3 covers 15 residues. The DNA for the CDR3 is TGCGCCAGCAGCCGCCTAGCGGGACATGCAGATACGCAGTATTTT. It is translated as CASSRLAGHADTQYF.

This clone appeared a few times. V is TRBV19 and J is TRBJ1-2; tentatively, D is TRBD1 (5 bases). The CDR3 spans 14 residues. Germline CDR1 reads LNHDA; CDR2 reads SQIVND (reference sequence). V dropped 3 bases and J dropped 3 bases, with 11 bases sitting between them. CDR3 coding DNA: TGTGCCAGTAGTATTGGGGGTGATTACTATGGCTACACCTTC. It specifies CASSIGGDYYGYTF.

The chain joins TRBV19 to TRBJ2-1, with 10 bases fitting TRBD1. CDR1 LNHDA and CDR2 SQIVND come from the germline V gene (reference sequence). The V segment lost 9 bases and the J segment 4 bases; nucleotides outside the gene matches: 12. This CDR3 comprises 16 residues. The CDR3 reads CASKSVRDRGYNEQFF. In nucleotides, the CDR3 is TGTGCCAGCAAATCCGTCCGGGACAGGGGATACAATGAGCAGTTCTTC. Supplemented by reference TRBV19 and TRBJ2-1, the full variable domain reads DGGITQSPKYLFRKEGQNVTLSCEQNLNHDAMYWYRQDPGQGLRLIYYSQIVNDFQKGDIAEGYSVSREKKESFPLTVTSAQKNPTAFYLCASKSVRDRGYNEQFFGPGTRLTVL.

This rearrangement joins TRBV9 to TRBJ2-1, with TRBD2 identical over 14 bases. This CDR3 has 17 residues. V was pared by 4 bases and J by 2 bases, with 5 bases of the junction left unmatched. Germline V gene sequence: CDR1 SGDLS, CDR2 YYNGEE. The CDR3 nucleotides are TGTGCCAGCAGCCTAGGGACTAGCGGGAGTCCCTACAATGAGCAGTTCTTC. This translates into CASSLGTSGSPYNEQFF.

This chain uses TRBV5-4 with TRBJ2-1; 11 bases agree with TRBD2. The V and J ends lost 4 bases and 4 bases, in that order; junction bases with no gene match: 7. The CDR3 loop spans 16 amino acids. Germline assignment: CDR1 SGHNT and CDR2 YYREEE (reference sequence). CDR3 bases: TGTGCCAGCAGCGCACCCACTAGCGGGAGTTACAATGAGCAGTTCTTC. Translation gives CASSAPTSGSYNEQFF.

This rearrangement joins TRBV25-1 to TRBJ2-7; D unclear. The V end was cut by 7 bases, the J end by 2 bases, with 6 bases between. CDR1 and CDR2 from the germline V gene are MGHDK and SYGVNS. The CDR3 has 11 amino acids. The CDR3: CASKETYEQYF. The CDR3 DNA reads TGTGCCAGCAAGGAAACCTACGAGCAGTACTTC.

The chain employs TRBV11-3 and TRBJ2-1; 7 bases map to TRBD1. After removal of 5 bases from V and 4 bases from J, the junction contained 8 bases not matched to a gene. CDR3 length: 15 residues. The germline V gene encodes CDR1 SGHNT and CDR2 YENEEA. CDR3 residues: CASSPGPGGYNEQFF. CDR3 DNA: TGTGCCAGCAGCCCCGGCCCAGGGGGTTACAATGAGCAGTTCTTC. The entire variable domain, with the rest obtained from reference TRBV11-3 and TRBJ2-1, is as follows: EAGVVQSPRYKIIEKKQPVAFWCNPISGHNTLYWYLQNLGQGPELLIRYENEEAVDDSQLPKDRFSAERLKGVDSTLKIQPAELGDSAVYLCASSPGPGGYNEQFFGPGTRLTVL.

The chain has TRBV5-1 and TRBJ2-2; D remains unclear. Germline V CDR1 and CDR2: SGHRS, YFSETQ. CDR3 length: 15 amino acids. V shed 4 bases and J shed 3 bases, with 13 bases lying between them. CDR3: CASSQDGEYTGELFF. The CDR3 coding sequence is TGCGCCAGCAGCCAGGACGGAGAATACACCGGGGAGCTGTTTTTT.

This clone was picked up one time. V usage is TRBV3-1 (or the pseudogene TRBV3-2) and J usage is TRBJ2-7; perhaps TRBD1 as D (7 bases). This CDR3 is 13 amino acids long. Germline V lookup: CDR1 LGHDT, CDR2 YNNKEL (reference sequence). The germline V and J ends were trimmed by 4 bases and 5 bases, with 12 bases remaining between them. CDR3 residues: CASSPGQRDEQYF. CDR3 coding DNA: TGTGCCAGCAGCCCGGGACAGCGGGACGAGCAGTACTTC.

This clone occurred a few times. The gene calls are TRBV6-6 and TRBJ2-2; D is possibly TRBD1 (5 bases). Germline V gene sequence: CDR1 MNHNY, CDR2 SVGAGI (reference sequence). V was shortened by 5 bases and J by 1 base, with 5 bases between the two germline ends. The CDR3 is 13 residues long. For the CDR3, the DNA is TGTGCCAGCAGTGGACAGAACACCGGGGAGCTGTTTTTT. Translation: CASSGQNTGELFF.

This chain links TRBV7-7 with TRBJ2-5; 10 bases fit TRBD1. The J segment lost 4 bases and the V segment lost 3 bases, leaving 5 bases of the junction unmatched. The V gene's germline CDR1 is SSHAT and CDR2 FNYEAQ (reference sequence). The CDR3 is 15 residues long. The chain's CDR3 is CASSFGTGVGETQYF. Written as DNA, the CDR3 is TGTGCCAGCAGCTTCGGGACAGGGGTGGGAGAGACCCAGTACTTC.

The V call is TRBV13, the J call TRBJ1-1, with D possibly matching TRBD1 (6 bases). Trimming took 5 bases from V and 1 from J, leaving 11 bases between them. CDR1 and CDR2 (germline): PRHDT, FYEKMQ (reference sequence). The CDR3 spans 14 residues. The CDR3, as DNA: TGTGCCAGCAGCGTACAGGGTACGAACACTGAAGCTTTCTTT. Translation gives CASSVQGTNTEAFF.